This T cell receptor (beta chain) was identified in a study of cytomegalovirus exposure and HLA in healthy donors. In the PCR, 60 Vbeta and 13 Jbeta primers were used. Per the original methods: In a later analysis, 75 million to 95 million unique TCR beta chains included roughly 11 million shared by two or more donors. The assay was immunoSEQ multiplex PCR, and TCRdb's table has in-frame clones only and misses some. V and J calls and clone size follow that table, whereas D and trimming were derived from the DNA. This sample yields about 130,000 clones, of which over 65% are seen a single time; approximately 3.9% belongs to the top ten. Deletions cut 4 bases from V and 4 bases from J, with 16 bases between. Germline V gives CDR1 LNHDA, CDR2 SQIVND (reference sequence). This CDR3 spans 15 amino acids. Study outcomes and limitations: It was reported that TCR beta sequences correctly inferred the HLA-A and HLA-B alleles for most subjects.

Turning to this clone: The antigen is unknown.

The sequence derives from a man aged 35-49 years in good health and CMV-seropositive. V gene TRBV19 combines with J gene TRBJ1-1, with TRBD1 as a possible D gene (5 bases). Sequencing used PBMCs. CDR3 amino acids: CASSNAGLGGTEAFF. The CDR3 DNA sequence: TGTGCCAGTAGTAACGCAGGGTTGGGAGGCACTGAAGCTTTCTTT.